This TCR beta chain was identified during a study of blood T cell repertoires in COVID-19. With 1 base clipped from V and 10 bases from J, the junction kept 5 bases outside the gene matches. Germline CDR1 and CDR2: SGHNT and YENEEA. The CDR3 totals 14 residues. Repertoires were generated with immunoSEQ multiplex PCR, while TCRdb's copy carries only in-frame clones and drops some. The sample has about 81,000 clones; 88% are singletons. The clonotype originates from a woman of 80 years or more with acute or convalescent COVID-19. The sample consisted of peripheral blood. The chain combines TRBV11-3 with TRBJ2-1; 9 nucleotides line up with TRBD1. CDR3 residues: CASSLGGQGLEQFF. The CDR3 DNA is TGTGCCAGCAGCTTAGGGGGACAGGGTTTGGAGCAGTTCTTC.